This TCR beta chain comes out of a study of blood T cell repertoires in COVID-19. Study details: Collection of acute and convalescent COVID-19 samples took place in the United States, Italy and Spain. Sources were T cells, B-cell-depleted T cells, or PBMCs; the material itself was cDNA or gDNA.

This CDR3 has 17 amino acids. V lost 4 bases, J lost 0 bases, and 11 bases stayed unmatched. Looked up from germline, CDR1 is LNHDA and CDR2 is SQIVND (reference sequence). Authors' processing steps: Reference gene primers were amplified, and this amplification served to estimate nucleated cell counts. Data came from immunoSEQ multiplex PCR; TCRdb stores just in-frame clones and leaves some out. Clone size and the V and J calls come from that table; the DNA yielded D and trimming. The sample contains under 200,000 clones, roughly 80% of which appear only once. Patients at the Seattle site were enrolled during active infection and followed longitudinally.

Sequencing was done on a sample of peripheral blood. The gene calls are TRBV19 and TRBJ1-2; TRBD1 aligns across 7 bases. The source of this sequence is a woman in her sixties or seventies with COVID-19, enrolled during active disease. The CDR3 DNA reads TGTGCCAGTAGTACACCGGGCGGGACAGCAGCTAACTATGGCTACACCTTC. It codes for CASSTPGGTAANYGYTF.